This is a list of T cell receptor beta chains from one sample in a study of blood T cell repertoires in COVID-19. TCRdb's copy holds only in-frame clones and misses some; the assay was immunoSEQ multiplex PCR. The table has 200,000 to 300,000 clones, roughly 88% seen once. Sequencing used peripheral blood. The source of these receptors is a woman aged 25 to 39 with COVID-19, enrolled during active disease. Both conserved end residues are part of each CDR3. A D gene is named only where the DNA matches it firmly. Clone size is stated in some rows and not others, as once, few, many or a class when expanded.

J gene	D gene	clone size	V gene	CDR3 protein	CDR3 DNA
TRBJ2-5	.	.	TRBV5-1	CASSLGAGGETQYF	TGCGCCAGCAGCTTGGGGGCAGGAGGGGAGACCCAGTACTTC
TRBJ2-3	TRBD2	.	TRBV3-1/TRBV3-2	CASSHRWTSGRRDTQYF	TGTGCCAGCAGCCATCGGTGGACTAGCGGGAGGCGCGATACGCAGTATTTT
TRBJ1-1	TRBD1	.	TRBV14	CASSRLTGGHTEAFF	TGTGCCAGCAGCCGACTGACAGGGGGCCACACTGAAGCTTTCTTT
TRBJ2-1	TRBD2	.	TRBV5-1	CASSMSGRADNEQFF	TGCGCCAGCAGCATGAGCGGGAGGGCCGACAATGAGCAGTTCTTC
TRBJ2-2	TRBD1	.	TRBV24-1	CATSDGQGRTGELFF	TGTGCCACCAGTGATGGACAGGGGAGGACCGGGGAGCTGTTTTTT
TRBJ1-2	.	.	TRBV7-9	CASSLEGRRGYGYTF	TGTGCCAGCAGCTTAGAAGGCCGCCGGGGCTATGGCTACACCTTC
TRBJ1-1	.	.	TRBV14	CASSQSRYEAFF	TGTGCCAGCAGCCAGTCCAGATATGAAGCTTTCTTT
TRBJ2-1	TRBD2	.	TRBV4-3	CASSRRRSSGGYNEQFF	TGCGCCAGCAGCCGGCGCAGATCTAGCGGGGGTTACAATGAGCAGTTCTTC
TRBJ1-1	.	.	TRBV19	CASSIDLGALNTEAFF	TGTGCCAGTAGTATAGATTTGGGGGCGTTGAACACTGAAGCTTTCTTT
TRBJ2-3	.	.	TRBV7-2	CASSLQAGAPTDTQYF	TGTGCCAGCAGCTTACAGGCGGGGGCCCCCACAGATACGCAGTATTTT
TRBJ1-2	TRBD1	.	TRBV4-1	CASSQDPRGYGYTF	TGCGCCAGCAGCCAAGATCCCAGGGGGTATGGCTACACCTTC
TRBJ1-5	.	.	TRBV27	CASSLRQGGQPQHF	TGTGCCAGCAGTTTAAGGCAGGGCGGTCAGCCCCAGCATTTT
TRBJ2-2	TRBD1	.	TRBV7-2	CASSLTGGDTGELFF	TGTGCCAGCAGCTTGACAGGGGGCGACACCGGGGAGCTGTTTTTT
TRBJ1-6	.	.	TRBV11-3	CASSLGPSPLHF	TGTGCCAGCAGCTTGGGGCCATCACCCCTCCACTTT
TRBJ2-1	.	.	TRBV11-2	CASSLPTGQSEQFF	TGTGCCAGCAGCTTGCCGACAGGCCAAAGTGAGCAGTTCTTC
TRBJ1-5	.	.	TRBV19	CASSKDSPREPQHF	TGTGCCAGTAGTAAGGACAGCCCGCGTGAGCCCCAGCATTTT
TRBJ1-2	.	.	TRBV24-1	CATSDFTGNYGYTF	TGTGCCACCAGTGATTTTACGGGGAACTATGGCTACACCTTC
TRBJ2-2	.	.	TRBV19	CASSSIQNTGELFF	TGTGCCAGTAGTTCAATCCAGAACACCGGGGAGCTGTTTTTT
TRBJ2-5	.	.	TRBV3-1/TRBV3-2	CASSQGRVETQYF	TGTGCCAGCAGCCAGGGCAGGGTCGAGACCCAGTACTTC
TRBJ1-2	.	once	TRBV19	CASFGVLNYGYTF	TGTGCCAGTTTCGGTGTCCTTAACTATGGCTACACCTTC
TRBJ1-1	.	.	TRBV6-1	CASSEDRDTEAFF	TGTGCCAGCAGTGAAGACAGGGACACTGAAGCTTTCTTT
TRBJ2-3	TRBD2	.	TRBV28	CASSLATSGGQDTQYF	TGTGCCAGCAGTTTGGCGACTAGCGGGGGACAAGATACGCAGTATTTT
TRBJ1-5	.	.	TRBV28	CASSFPVYSNQPQHF	TGTGCCAGCAGTTTTCCGGTTTATAGCAATCAGCCCCAGCATTTT